The clone carrying this T cell receptor (beta chain) was seen a handful of times. Its antigen is still unknown. This entry comes from a study of T-cell reconstitution after alpha-beta-depleted transplantation in children. Study observations and caveats: Day-60 TCRbeta diversity that was high in some patients was derived from surviving recipient T cells and thymic progenitors. Expanded graft clones, several hundred of them, were reportedly the source of alpha-beta T cells about two months after transplant. A year had passed since transplant, and T-cell counts and diversity by then came mostly from newly produced T cells.

Researchers prepared the TCRbeta library using unique molecular identifiers, the study reports. TCRdb reanalysed the PCR reads using MiXCR and keeps one entry per CDR3 protein. The sample contains about 610,000 distinct CDR3 sequences, 25% to 30% of which appear only once. V dropped 0 bases and J dropped 6 bases, with 15 bases sitting between them. The germline V gene has CDR1 LGHNA and CDR2 YNFKEQ. This CDR3 comprises 15 residues. The rearrangement joins TRBV4-2 to TRBJ2-7; D may be TRBD1 or TRBD2 (6 bases each). The clonotype was recovered from a boy in the first two years of life with Wiskott-Aldrich syndrome, due to receive a stem cell transplant. This sample comprised PBMCs, obtained before TCRalphabeta/CD19-depleted stem cell transplant. CDR3 DNA: TGTGCCAGCAGCCAAGACCCGGGGGCGCAAGGCGAGCAGTACTTC. Translation: CASSQDPGAQGEQYF.